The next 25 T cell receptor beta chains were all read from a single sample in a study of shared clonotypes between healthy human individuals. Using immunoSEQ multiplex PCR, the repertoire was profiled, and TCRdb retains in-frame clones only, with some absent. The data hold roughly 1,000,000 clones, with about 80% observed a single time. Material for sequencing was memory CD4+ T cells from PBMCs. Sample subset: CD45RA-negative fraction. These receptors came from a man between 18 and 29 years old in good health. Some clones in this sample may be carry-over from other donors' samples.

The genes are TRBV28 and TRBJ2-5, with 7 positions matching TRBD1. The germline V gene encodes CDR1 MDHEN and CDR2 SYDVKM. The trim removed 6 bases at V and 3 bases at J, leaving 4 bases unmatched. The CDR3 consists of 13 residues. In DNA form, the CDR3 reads TGTGCCAGCAGGACAGGGTGGGAAGAGACCCAGTACTTC. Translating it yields CASRTGWEETQYF.

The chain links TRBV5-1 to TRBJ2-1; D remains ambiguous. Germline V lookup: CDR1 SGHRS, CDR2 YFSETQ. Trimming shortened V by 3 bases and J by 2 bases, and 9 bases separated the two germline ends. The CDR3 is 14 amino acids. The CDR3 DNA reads TGCGCCAGCAGCTCCGCCACAACCTACAATGAGCAGTTCTTC. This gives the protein CASSSATTYNEQFF.

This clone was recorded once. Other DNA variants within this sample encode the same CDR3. CDR3 in DNA: TGTGCCAGCAGCCCCCCGGGCTATGGCTACACCTTC. Protein: CASSPPGYGYTF. The chain recombines TRBV28 with TRBJ1-2, with no clear D. The CDR3 spans 12 residues. CDR1 and CDR2 (germline): MDHEN, SYDVKM. V was pared by 6 bases and J by 4 bases, with 9 bases between.

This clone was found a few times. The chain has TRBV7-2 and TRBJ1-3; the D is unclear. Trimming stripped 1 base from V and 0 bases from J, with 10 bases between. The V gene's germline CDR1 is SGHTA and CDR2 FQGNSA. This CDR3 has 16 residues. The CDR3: CASSLDAGFSGNTIYF. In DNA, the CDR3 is TGTGCCAGCAGCTTAGATGCAGGCTTCTCTGGAAACACCATATATTTT.

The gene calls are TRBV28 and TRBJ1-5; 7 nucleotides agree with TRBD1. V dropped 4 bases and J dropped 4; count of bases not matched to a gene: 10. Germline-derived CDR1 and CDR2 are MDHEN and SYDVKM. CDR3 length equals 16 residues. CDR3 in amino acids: CASSYGTAERNQPQHF. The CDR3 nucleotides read TGTGCCAGCAGTTACGGGACAGCGGAGCGTAATCAGCCCCAGCATTTT.

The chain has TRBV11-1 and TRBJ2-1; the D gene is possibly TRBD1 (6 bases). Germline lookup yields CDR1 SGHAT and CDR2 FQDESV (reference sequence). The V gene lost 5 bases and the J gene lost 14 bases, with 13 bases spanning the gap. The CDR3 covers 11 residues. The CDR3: CASSHGQLKFF. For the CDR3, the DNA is TGTGCCAGCAGCCACGGACAGCTCAAGTTCTTC.

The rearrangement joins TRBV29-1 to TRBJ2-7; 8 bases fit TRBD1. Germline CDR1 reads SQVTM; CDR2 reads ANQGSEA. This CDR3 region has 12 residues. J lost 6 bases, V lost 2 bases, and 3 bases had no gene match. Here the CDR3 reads CSVEIRGREQYF. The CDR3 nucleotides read TGCAGCGTTGAAATCAGGGGGCGCGAGCAGTACTTC.

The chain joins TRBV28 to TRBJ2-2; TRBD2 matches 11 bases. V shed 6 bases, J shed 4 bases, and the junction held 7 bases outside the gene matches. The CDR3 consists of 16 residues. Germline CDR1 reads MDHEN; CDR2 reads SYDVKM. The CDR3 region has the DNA TGTGCCAGCAGACTCCGAGGGACTAGCGGCACCGGGGAGCTGTTTTTT. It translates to CASRLRGTSGTGELFF.

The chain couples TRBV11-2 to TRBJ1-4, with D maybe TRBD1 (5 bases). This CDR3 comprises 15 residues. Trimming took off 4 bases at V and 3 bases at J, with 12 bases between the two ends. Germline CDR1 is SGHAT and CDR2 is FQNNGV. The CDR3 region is CASSSPRGANEKLFF. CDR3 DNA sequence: TGTGCCAGCAGCTCCCCGCGGGGGGCTAATGAAAAACTGTTTTTT.

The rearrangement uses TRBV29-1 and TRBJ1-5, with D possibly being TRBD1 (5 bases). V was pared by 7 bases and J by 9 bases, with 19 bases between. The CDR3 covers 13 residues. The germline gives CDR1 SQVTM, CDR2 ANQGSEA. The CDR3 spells CSAGTQKDRPQHF. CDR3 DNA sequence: TGCAGCGCTGGTACACAGAAAGACAGGCCCCAGCATTTT.

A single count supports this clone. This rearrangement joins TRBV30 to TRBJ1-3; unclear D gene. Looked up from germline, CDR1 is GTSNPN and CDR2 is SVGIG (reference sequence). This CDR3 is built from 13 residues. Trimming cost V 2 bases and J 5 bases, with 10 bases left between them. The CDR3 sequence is CAWSPEPRNTIYF. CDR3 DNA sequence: TGTGCCTGGAGTCCGGAGCCGAGAAACACCATATATTTT.

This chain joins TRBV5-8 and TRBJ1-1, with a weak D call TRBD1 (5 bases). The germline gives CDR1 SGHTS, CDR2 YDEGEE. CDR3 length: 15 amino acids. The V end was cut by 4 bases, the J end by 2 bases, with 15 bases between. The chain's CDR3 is CASSLRGGINTEAFF. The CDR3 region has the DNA TGTGCCAGCAGCCTGAGGGGAGGGATCAACACTGAAGCTTTCTTT.

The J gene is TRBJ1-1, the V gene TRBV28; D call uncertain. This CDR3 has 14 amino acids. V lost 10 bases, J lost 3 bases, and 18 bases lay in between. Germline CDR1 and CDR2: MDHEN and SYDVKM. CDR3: CATQLTWGDTEAFF. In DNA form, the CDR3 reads TGTGCCACTCAGCTTACCTGGGGAGACACTGAAGCTTTCTTT.

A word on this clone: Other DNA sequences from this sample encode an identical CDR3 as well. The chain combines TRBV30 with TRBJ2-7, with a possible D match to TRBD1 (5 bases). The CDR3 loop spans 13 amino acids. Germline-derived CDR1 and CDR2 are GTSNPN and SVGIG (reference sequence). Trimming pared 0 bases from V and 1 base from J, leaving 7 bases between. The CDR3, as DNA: TGTGCCTGGAGTGTAGGGGCTTCCTACGAGCAGTACTTC. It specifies CAWSVGASYEQYF.

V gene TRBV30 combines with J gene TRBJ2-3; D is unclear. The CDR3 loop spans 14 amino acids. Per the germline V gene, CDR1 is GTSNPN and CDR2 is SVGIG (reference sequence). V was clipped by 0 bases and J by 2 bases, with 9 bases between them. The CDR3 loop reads CAWSVIGDTDTQYF. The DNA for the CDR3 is TGTGCCTGGAGTGTAATCGGAGACACAGATACGCAGTATTTT. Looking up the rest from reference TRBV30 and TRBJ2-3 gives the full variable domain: SQTIHQWPATLVQPVGSPLSLECTVEGTSNPNLYWYRQAAGRGLQLLFYSVGIGQISSEVPQNLSASRPQDRQFILSSKKLLLSDSGFYLCAWSVIGDTDTQYFGPGTRLTVL.

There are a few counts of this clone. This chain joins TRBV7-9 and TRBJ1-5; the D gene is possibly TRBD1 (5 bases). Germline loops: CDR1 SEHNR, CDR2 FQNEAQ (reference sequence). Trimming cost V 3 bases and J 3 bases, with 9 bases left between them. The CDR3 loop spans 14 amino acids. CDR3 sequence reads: CASSFGGTNQPQHF. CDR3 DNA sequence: TGTGCCAGCAGCTTTGGGGGTACCAATCAGCCCCAGCATTTT.

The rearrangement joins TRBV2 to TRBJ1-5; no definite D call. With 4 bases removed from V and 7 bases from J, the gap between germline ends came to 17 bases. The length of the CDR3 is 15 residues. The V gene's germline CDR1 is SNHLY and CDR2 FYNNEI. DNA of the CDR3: TGTGCCAGCAGTGGGACCCTACCTCAAGACCAGCCCCAGCATTTT. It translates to CASSGTLPQDQPQHF.

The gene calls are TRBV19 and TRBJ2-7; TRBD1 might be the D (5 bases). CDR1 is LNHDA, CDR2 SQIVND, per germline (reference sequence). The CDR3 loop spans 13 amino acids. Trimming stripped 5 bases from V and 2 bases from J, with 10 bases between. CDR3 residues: CASSQQVTYEQYF. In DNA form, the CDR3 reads TGTGCCAGTAGTCAACAGGTAACCTACGAGCAGTACTTC.

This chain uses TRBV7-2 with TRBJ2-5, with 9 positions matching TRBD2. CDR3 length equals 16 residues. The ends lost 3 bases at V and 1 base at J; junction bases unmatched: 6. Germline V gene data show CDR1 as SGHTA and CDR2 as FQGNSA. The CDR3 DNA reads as TGTGCCAGCAGCTTGGGCAGCGGGGGGACCCAAGAGACCCAGTACTTC. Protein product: CASSLGSGGTQETQYF.

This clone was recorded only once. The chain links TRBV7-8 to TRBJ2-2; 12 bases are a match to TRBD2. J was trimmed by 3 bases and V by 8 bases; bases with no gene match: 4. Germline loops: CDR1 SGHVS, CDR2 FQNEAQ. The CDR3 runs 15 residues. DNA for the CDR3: TGTGCCAGCCGCCGACTAGCGGGAGACACCGGGGAGCTGTTTTTT. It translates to CASRRLAGDTGELFF.

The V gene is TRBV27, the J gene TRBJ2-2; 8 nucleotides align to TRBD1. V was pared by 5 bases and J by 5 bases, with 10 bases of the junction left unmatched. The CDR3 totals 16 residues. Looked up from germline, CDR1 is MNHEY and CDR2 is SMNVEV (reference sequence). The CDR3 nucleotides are TGTGCCAGCAGTCTGATGGACAGGGTTCAAACCGGGGAGCTGTTTTTT. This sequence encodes CASSLMDRVQTGELFF.

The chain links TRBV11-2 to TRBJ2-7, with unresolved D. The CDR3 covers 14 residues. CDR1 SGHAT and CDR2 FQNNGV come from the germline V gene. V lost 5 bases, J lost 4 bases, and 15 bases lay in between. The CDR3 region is CASSPLVGLYEQYF. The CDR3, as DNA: TGTGCCAGCAGCCCCCTGGTAGGCCTATACGAGCAGTACTTC.

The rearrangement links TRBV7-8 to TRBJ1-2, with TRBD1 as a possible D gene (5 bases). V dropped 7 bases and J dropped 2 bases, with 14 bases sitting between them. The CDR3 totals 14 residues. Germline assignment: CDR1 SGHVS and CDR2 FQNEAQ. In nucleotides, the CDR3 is TGTGCCAGCAACCCGGGGGGTTCCAACTATGGCTACACCTTC. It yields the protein CASNPGGSNYGYTF.

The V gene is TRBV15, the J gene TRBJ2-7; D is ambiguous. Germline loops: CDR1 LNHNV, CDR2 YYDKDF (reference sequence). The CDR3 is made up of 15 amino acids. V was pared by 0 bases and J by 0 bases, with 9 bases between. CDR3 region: CATSRERASSYEQYF. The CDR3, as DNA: TGTGCCACCAGCAGAGAAAGGGCGAGCTCCTACGAGCAGTACTTC. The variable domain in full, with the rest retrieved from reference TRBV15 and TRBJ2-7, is DAMVIQNPRYQVTQFGKPVTLSCSQTLNHNVMYWYQQKSSQAPKLLFHYYDKDFNNEADTPDNFQSRRPNTSFCFLDIRSPGLGDTAMYLCATSRERASSYEQYFGPGTRLTVT.

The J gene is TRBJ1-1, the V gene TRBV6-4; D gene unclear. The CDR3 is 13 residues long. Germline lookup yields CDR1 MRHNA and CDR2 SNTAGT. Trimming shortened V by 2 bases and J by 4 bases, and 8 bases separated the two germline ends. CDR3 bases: TGTGCCAGCAGTGACCTGACGGGCACTGAAGCTTTCTTT. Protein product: CASSDLTGTEAFF.